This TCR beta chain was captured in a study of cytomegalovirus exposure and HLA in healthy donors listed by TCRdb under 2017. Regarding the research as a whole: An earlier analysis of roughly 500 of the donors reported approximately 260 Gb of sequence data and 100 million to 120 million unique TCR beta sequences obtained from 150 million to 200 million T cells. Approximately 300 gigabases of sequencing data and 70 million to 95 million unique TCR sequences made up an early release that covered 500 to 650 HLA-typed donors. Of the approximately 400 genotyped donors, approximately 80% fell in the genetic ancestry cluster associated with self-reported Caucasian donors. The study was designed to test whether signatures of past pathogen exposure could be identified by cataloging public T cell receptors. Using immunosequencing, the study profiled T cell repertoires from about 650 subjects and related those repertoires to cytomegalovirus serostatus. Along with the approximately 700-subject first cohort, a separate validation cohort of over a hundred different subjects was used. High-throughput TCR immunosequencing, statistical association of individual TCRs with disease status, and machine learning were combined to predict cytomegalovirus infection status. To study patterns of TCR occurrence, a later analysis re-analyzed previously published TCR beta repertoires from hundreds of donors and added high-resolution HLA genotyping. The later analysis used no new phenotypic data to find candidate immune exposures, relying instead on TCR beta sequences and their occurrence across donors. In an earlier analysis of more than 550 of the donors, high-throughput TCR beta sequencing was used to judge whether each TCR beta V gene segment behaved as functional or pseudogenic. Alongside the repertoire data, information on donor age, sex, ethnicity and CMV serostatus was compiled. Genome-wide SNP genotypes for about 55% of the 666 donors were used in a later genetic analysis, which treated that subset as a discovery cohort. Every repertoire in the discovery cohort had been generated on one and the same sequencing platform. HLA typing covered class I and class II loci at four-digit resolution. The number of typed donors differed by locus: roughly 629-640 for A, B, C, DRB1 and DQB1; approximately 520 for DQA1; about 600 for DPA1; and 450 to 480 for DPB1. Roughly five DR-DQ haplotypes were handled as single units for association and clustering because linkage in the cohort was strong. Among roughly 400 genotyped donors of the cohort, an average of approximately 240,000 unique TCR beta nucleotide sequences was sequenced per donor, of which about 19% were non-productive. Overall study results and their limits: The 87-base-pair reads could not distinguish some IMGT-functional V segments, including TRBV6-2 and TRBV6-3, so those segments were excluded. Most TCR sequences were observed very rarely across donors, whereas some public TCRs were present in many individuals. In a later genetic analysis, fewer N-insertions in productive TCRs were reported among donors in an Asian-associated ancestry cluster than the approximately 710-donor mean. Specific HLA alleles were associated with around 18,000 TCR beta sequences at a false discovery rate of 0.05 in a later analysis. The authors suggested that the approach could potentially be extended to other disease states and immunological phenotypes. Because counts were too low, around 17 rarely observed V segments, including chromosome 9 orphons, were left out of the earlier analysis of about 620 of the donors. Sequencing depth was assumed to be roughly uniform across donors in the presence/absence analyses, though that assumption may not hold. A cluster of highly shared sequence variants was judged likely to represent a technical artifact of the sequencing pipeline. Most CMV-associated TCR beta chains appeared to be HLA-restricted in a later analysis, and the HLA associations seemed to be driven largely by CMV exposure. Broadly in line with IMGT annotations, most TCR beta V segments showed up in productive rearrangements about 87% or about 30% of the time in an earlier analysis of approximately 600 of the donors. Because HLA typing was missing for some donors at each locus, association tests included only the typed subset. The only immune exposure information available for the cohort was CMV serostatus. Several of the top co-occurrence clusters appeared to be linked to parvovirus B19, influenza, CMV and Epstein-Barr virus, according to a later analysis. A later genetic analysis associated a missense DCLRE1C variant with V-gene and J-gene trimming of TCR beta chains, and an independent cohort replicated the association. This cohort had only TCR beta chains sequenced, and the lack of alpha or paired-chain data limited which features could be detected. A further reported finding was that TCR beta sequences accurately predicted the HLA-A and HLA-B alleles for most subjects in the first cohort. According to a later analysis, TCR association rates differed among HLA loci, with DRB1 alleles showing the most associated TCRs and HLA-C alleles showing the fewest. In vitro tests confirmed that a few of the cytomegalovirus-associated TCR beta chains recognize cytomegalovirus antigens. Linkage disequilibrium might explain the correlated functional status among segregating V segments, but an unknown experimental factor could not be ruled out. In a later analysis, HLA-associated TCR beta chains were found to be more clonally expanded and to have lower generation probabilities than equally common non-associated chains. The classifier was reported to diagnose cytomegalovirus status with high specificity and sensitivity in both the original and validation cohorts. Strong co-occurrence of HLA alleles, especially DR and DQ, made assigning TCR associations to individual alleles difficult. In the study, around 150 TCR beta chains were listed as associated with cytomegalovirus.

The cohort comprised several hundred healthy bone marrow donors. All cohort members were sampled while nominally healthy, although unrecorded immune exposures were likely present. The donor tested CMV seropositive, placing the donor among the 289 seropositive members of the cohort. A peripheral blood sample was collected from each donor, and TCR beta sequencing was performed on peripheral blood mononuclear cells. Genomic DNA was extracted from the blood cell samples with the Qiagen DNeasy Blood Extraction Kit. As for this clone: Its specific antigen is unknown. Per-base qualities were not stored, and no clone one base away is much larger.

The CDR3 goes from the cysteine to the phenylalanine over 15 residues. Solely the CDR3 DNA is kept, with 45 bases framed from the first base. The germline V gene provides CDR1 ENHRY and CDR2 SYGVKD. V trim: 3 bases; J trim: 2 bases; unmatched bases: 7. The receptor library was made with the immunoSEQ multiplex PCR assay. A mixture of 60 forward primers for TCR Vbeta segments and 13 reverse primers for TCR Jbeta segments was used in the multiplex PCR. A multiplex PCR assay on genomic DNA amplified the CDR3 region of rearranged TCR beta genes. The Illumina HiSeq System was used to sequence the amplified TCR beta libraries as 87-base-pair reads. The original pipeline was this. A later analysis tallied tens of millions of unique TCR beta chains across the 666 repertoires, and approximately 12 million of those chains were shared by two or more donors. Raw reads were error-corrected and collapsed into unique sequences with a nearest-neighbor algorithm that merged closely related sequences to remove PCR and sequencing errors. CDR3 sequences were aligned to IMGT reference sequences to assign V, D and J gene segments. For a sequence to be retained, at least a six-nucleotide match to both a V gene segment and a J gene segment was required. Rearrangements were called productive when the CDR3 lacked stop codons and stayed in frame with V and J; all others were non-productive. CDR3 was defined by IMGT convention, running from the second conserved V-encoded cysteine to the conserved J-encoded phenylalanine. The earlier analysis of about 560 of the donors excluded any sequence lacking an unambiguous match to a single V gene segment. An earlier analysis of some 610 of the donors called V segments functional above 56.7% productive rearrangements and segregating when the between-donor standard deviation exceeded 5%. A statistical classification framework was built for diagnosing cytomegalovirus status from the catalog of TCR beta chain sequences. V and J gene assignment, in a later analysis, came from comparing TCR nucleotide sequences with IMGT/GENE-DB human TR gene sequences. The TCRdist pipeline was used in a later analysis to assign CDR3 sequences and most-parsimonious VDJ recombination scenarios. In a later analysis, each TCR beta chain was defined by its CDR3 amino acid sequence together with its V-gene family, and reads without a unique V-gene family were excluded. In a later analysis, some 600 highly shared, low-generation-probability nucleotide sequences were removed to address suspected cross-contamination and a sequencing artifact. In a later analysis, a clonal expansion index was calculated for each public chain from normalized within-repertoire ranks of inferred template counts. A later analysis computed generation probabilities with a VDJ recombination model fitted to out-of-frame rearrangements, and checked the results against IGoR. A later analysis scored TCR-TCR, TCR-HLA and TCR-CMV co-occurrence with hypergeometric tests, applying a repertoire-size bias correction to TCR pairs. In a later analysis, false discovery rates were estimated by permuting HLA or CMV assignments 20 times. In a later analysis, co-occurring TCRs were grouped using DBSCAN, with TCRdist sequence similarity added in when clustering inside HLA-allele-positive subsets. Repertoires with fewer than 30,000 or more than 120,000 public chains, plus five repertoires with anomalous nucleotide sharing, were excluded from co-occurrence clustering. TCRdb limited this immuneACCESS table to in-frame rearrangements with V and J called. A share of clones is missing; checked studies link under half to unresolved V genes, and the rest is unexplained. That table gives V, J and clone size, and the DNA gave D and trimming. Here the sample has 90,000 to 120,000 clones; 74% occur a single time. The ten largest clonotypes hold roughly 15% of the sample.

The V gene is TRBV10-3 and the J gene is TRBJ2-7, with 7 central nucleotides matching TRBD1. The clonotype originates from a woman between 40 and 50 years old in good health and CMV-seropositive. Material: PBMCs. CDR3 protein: CAISDSKGATYEQYF. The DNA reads TGTGCCATCAGTGATTCTAAGGGGGCTACCTACGAGCAGTACTTC.